Presented here are 4 T cell receptor beta chains from one specimen sequenced in a study of blood T cell repertoires in COVID-19. TCRdb's copy holds only in-frame clones and misses some; the assay was immunoSEQ multiplex PCR. The data show about 63,000 clones, 74% seen once. The sequenced material came from peripheral blood. The receptor set was obtained from a woman older than 75 with acute or convalescent COVID-19.

V and J are TRBV9 and TRBJ1-1; 7 nucleotides align to TRBD1. Germline V lookup: CDR1 SGDLS, CDR2 YYNGEE. The CDR3 sequence is 15 residues long. J was trimmed by 2 bases and V by 3 bases; bases with no gene match: 7. The CDR3 DNA reads as TGTGCCAGCAGCGCCCGAAACAGGGGTAACACTGAAGCTTTCTTT. It is translated as CASSARNRGNTEAFF. Filled out from reference TRBV9 and TRBJ1-1, the complete variable domain reads DSGVTQTPKHLITATGQRVTLRCSPRSGDLSVYWYQQSLDQGLQFLIQYYNGEERAKGNILERFSAQQFPDLHSELNLSSLELGDSALYFCASSARNRGNTEAFFGQGTRLTVV.

The genes are TRBV19 and TRBJ1-1, with D maybe TRBD1 (6 bases). CDR3 size: 15 residues. Trimming stripped 7 bases from V and 0 bases from J, with 15 bases between. The germline V gene has CDR1 LNHDA and CDR2 SQIVND (reference sequence). The CDR3 reads CASTVQGTMNTEAFF. The CDR3 DNA reads as TGTGCCAGTACCGTCCAGGGGACTATGAACACTGAAGCTTTCTTT.

This chain connects TRBV18 to TRBJ2-2, with 8 bases fitting TRBD2. The trim removed 1 base at V and 6 bases at J, leaving 7 bases unmatched. The length of the CDR3 is 16 residues. In germline, CDR1 is KGHSH, CDR2 LQKENI. The CDR3 sequence: CASSPRSGSESGELFF. For the CDR3, the DNA is TGTGCCAGCTCACCACGGAGCGGGAGCGAGTCCGGGGAGCTGTTTTTT.

V usage is TRBV6-5 and J usage is TRBJ2-7, with D uncertain. Trimming took 7 bases from V and 5 from J, leaving 9 bases between them. The V gene's germline CDR1 is MNHEY and CDR2 SVGAGI. The CDR3 contains 11 residues. In DNA form, the CDR3 reads TGTGCCAGCACCCAGGCCAACGAGCAGTACTTC. It is translated as CASTQANEQYF.